The rows below give T cell receptor beta chains drawn from one sample of a study of cytomegalovirus exposure and HLA in healthy donors. Assay used: immunoSEQ multiplex PCR; TCRdb lists only in-frame clones, some missing. The sample holds some 290,000 clones, 88% seen once. What was sequenced was PBMCs. All receptors come from a man aged 25 to 45 in good health and CMV-seronegative. Each CDR3 is given with its conserved first and last residue. Each record gives: CDR3 length, clone size, D gene, V gene, J gene, CDR3 protein, CDR3 DNA. A D gene is named only where the DNA matches it firmly. Expanded clones are given a class, and other clones once, few, many or no size at all.

CDR3 length: 16; clone size: NA; D gene: TRBD2; V gene: TRBV6-1; J gene: TRBJ2-7; CDR3 protein: CASSELWLAGAYEQYF; CDR3 DNA: TGTGCCAGCAGTGAATTATGGCTAGCGGGGGCCTACGAGCAGTACTTC
CDR3 length: 17; clone size: NA; D gene: NA; V gene: TRBV7-2; J gene: TRBJ2-5; CDR3 protein: CASSPQGGQGALKTQYF; CDR3 DNA: TGTGCCAGCAGCCCCCAGGGGGGGCAGGGGGCCTTGAAGACCCAGTACTTC
CDR3 length: 13; clone size: NA; D gene: TRBD1; V gene: TRBV6-5; J gene: TRBJ2-7; CDR3 protein: CASRRGQASEQYF; CDR3 DNA: TGTGCCAGCAGACGGGGACAGGCGTCCGAGCAGTACTTC
CDR3 length: 14; clone size: NA; D gene: TRBD2; V gene: TRBV7-9; J gene: TRBJ2-5; CDR3 protein: CASSLGRGEETQYF; CDR3 DNA: TGTGCCAGCAGCTTAGGGCGGGGGGAAGAGACCCAGTACTTC
CDR3 length: 14; clone size: once; D gene: TRBD1; V gene: TRBV7-9; J gene: TRBJ1-1; CDR3 protein: CASRPRQGGGEAFF; CDR3 DNA: TGTGCCAGCAGGCCGAGACAGGGGGGAGGTGAAGCTTTCTTT
CDR3 length: 17; clone size: NA; D gene: TRBD1; V gene: TRBV5-1; J gene: TRBJ2-2; CDR3 protein: CASSVGWTGPNTGELFF; CDR3 DNA: TGCGCCAGCAGCGTAGGTTGGACAGGGCCGAACACCGGGGAGCTGTTTTTT
CDR3 length: 15; clone size: NA; D gene: NA; V gene: TRBV2; J gene: TRBJ2-7; CDR3 protein: CASRGGTGPVYEQYF; CDR3 DNA: TGTGCCAGCAGGGGGGGGACAGGCCCTGTCTACGAGCAGTACTTC
CDR3 length: 15; clone size: NA; D gene: TRBD1; V gene: TRBV18; J gene: TRBJ1-5; CDR3 protein: CASSHDRGGNQPQHF; CDR3 DNA: TGTGCCAGCTCGCACGACAGGGGTGGCAATCAGCCCCAGCATTTT
CDR3 length: 14; clone size: NA; D gene: NA; V gene: TRBV7-7; J gene: TRBJ1-1; CDR3 protein: CASSLGGQGTEAFF; CDR3 DNA: TGTGCCAGCAGCTTAGGGGGGCAAGGAACTGAAGCTTTCTTT
CDR3 length: 13; clone size: NA; D gene: NA; V gene: TRBV5-1; J gene: TRBJ1-1; CDR3 protein: CASSLAGNTEAFF; CDR3 DNA: TGCGCCAGCAGCTTGGCCGGGAACACTGAAGCTTTCTTT
CDR3 length: 14; clone size: NA; D gene: NA; V gene: TRBV15; J gene: TRBJ2-3; CDR3 protein: CATSRDLDYPMQYF; CDR3 DNA: TGTGCCACCAGCAGAGATTTGGACTACCCTATGCAGTATTTT
CDR3 length: 15; clone size: NA; D gene: NA; V gene: TRBV7-9; J gene: TRBJ1-4; CDR3 protein: CASSPPGLINEKLFF; CDR3 DNA: TGTGCCAGCAGCCCCCCCGGACTGATTAATGAAAAACTGTTTTTT
CDR3 length: 13; clone size: NA; D gene: NA; V gene: TRBV29-1; J gene: TRBJ2-2; CDR3 protein: CSATGRDTGELFF; CDR3 DNA: TGCAGCGCAACAGGGAGAGACACCGGGGAGCTGTTTTTT
CDR3 length: 14; clone size: NA; D gene: NA; V gene: TRBV12-5; J gene: TRBJ2-1; CDR3 protein: CASGFADSYNEQFF; CDR3 DNA: TGTGCTAGTGGTTTCGCGGACAGCTACAATGAGCAGTTCTTC
CDR3 length: 15; clone size: NA; D gene: NA; V gene: TRBV4-2; J gene: TRBJ1-1; CDR3 protein: CASSHRGGVGTEAFF; CDR3 DNA: TGTGCCAGCAGCCATCGGGGGGGCGTAGGAACTGAAGCTTTCTTT
CDR3 length: 14; clone size: NA; D gene: TRBD1; V gene: TRBV6-1; J gene: TRBJ1-1; CDR3 protein: CAIRDRDMNTEAFF; CDR3 DNA: TGTGCCATCCGGGACAGGGACATGAACACTGAAGCTTTCTTT
CDR3 length: 14; clone size: NA; D gene: NA; V gene: TRBV13; J gene: TRBJ1-3; CDR3 protein: CASGEPDSGNTIYF; CDR3 DNA: TGTGCCAGCGGGGAGCCCGACTCTGGAAACACCATATATTTT
CDR3 length: 14; clone size: NA; D gene: TRBD2; V gene: TRBV27; J gene: TRBJ2-7; CDR3 protein: CASSSSGGSYEQYF; CDR3 DNA: TGTGCCAGCAGTTCTAGCGGGGGGTCCTACGAGCAGTACTTC
CDR3 length: 13; clone size: once; D gene: TRBD1; V gene: TRBV30; J gene: TRBJ2-7; CDR3 protein: CALYPGQAYEQYF; CDR3 DNA: TGTGCCTTATACCCCGGACAGGCCTACGAGCAGTACTTC
CDR3 length: 15; clone size: NA; D gene: NA; V gene: TRBV6-1; J gene: TRBJ1-4; CDR3 protein: CASSGRQGMSEKLFF; CDR3 DNA: TGTGCCAGCAGTGGCCGGCAGGGGATGAGTGAAAAACTGTTTTTT
CDR3 length: 14; clone size: NA; D gene: NA; V gene: TRBV4-1; J gene: TRBJ1-3; CDR3 protein: CASSQSGSGNTIYF; CDR3 DNA: TGCGCCAGCAGCCAATCAGGCTCTGGAAACACCATATATTTT
CDR3 length: 15; clone size: NA; D gene: NA; V gene: TRBV10-2; J gene: TRBJ1-2; CDR3 protein: CASSDPAGVDYGYTF; CDR3 DNA: TGCGCCAGCAGTGACCCCGCAGGGGTAGACTATGGCTACACCTTC
CDR3 length: 17; clone size: NA; D gene: TRBD1; V gene: TRBV12-5; J gene: TRBJ1-3; CDR3 protein: CASGLVTTGSSGNTIYF; CDR3 DNA: TGTGCTAGTGGTTTGGTAACGACAGGGAGCTCTGGAAACACCATATATTTT
CDR3 length: 16; clone size: NA; D gene: TRBD2; V gene: TRBV7-9; J gene: TRBJ2-7; CDR3 protein: CASTPWGGTWSYEQYF; CDR3 DNA: TGTGCCAGCACTCCTTGGGGGGGAACATGGTCCTACGAGCAGTACTTC
CDR3 length: 19; clone size: NA; D gene: TRBD2; V gene: TRBV10-3; J gene: TRBJ2-1; CDR3 protein: CAISGPPPPLAGGYNEQFF; CDR3 DNA: TGTGCCATCAGTGGCCCTCCCCCCCCACTAGCGGGGGGATACAATGAGCAGTTCTTC
CDR3 length: 15; clone size: NA; D gene: NA; V gene: TRBV23-1; J gene: TRBJ1-4; CDR3 protein: CASSQGLGVGEKLFF; CDR3 DNA: TGCGCCAGCAGTCAAGGACTTGGGGTGGGTGAAAAACTGTTTTTT
CDR3 length: 17; clone size: few; D gene: NA; V gene: TRBV4-2; J gene: TRBJ1-2; CDR3 protein: CASSQDVGRQILYGYTF; CDR3 DNA: TGTGCCAGCAGCCAAGATGTCGGTAGACAGATACTCTATGGCTACACCTTC
CDR3 length: 15; clone size: NA; D gene: TRBD1; V gene: TRBV5-1; J gene: TRBJ1-2; CDR3 protein: CASSLDGQGGDGYTF; CDR3 DNA: TGCGCCAGCAGCTTGGATGGACAGGGGGGTGATGGCTACACCTTC
CDR3 length: 15; clone size: few; D gene: NA; V gene: TRBV5-6; J gene: TRBJ2-7; CDR3 protein: CARGPQDFGPDEQYF; CDR3 DNA: TGTGCCAGAGGACCCCAGGACTTTGGCCCGGACGAGCAGTACTTC
CDR3 length: 18; clone size: NA; D gene: NA; V gene: TRBV7-2; J gene: TRBJ1-6; CDR3 protein: CASSLAVSGGSVNSPLHF; CDR3 DNA: TGTGCCAGCAGCTTAGCTGTCAGCGGGGGAAGTGTAAATTCACCCCTCCACTTT
CDR3 length: 12; clone size: once; D gene: NA; V gene: TRBV27; J gene: TRBJ1-1; CDR3 protein: CASSSRTEEAFF; CDR3 DNA: TGTGCCAGCAGTTCTAGGACAGAAGAAGCTTTCTTT
CDR3 length: 13; clone size: NA; D gene: NA; V gene: TRBV18; J gene: TRBJ2-5; CDR3 protein: CASSQGQGETQYF; CDR3 DNA: TGTGCCAGCTCACAGGGGCAGGGAGAGACCCAGTACTTC
CDR3 length: 12; clone size: NA; D gene: NA; V gene: TRBV11-2; J gene: TRBJ1-3; CDR3 protein: CASSLKGNTIYF; CDR3 DNA: TGTGCCAGCAGCTTAAAGGGGAACACCATATATTTT
CDR3 length: 15; clone size: NA; D gene: NA; V gene: TRBV5-1; J gene: TRBJ2-7; CDR3 protein: CASSSPLGGSYEQYF; CDR3 DNA: TGCGCCAGCAGCTCCCCTCTCGGTGGCTCCTACGAGCAGTACTTC
CDR3 length: 15; clone size: few; D gene: NA; V gene: TRBV4-3; J gene: TRBJ1-4; CDR3 protein: CASSQGEEGREKLFF; CDR3 DNA: TGCGCCAGCAGCCAAGGGGAAGAAGGGAGGGAAAAACTGTTTTTT
CDR3 length: 15; clone size: NA; D gene: NA; V gene: TRBV5-1; J gene: TRBJ2-5; CDR3 protein: CASSRPQTAGETQYF; CDR3 DNA: TGCGCCAGCAGCCGCCCTCAAACCGCCGGAGAGACCCAGTACTTC
CDR3 length: 16; clone size: NA; D gene: TRBD1; V gene: TRBV2; J gene: TRBJ2-7; CDR3 protein: CASTEPGTGDSYEQYF; CDR3 DNA: TGTGCCAGCACTGAACCGGGGACAGGGGACTCCTACGAGCAGTACTTC
CDR3 length: 15; clone size: NA; D gene: TRBD1; V gene: TRBV6-6; J gene: TRBJ1-5; CDR3 protein: CASSPGQASNQPQHF; CDR3 DNA: TGTGCCAGCAGTCCCGGACAGGCAAGCAATCAGCCCCAGCATTTT
CDR3 length: 15; clone size: NA; D gene: NA; V gene: TRBV19; J gene: TRBJ1-2; CDR3 protein: CASSRLRAQDYGYTF; CDR3 DNA: TGTGCCAGTAGTCGCCTCAGGGCGCAGGACTATGGCTACACCTTC
CDR3 length: 11; clone size: NA; D gene: NA; V gene: TRBV20-1; J gene: TRBJ1-1; CDR3 protein: CQGRGNTEAFF; CDR3 DNA: TGCCAAGGGCGGGGTAACACTGAAGCTTTCTTT
CDR3 length: 17; clone size: NA; D gene: TRBD2; V gene: TRBV11-2; J gene: TRBJ2-7; CDR3 protein: CASSLDYASGGAYEQYF; CDR3 DNA: TGTGCCAGCAGCTTAGATTACGCTAGCGGGGGGGCCTACGAGCAGTACTTC
CDR3 length: 19; clone size: NA; D gene: NA; V gene: TRBV5-6; J gene: TRBJ1-2; CDR3 protein: CASSLATGVTTSANYGYTF; CDR3 DNA: TGTGCCAGCAGCTTGGCTACCGGGGTCACAACGTCCGCTAACTATGGCTACACCTTC
CDR3 length: 17; clone size: NA; D gene: NA; V gene: TRBV14; J gene: TRBJ2-3; CDR3 protein: CASSPRGGGRSTDTQYF; CDR3 DNA: TGTGCCAGCAGCCCGCGGGGAGGGGGGCGTAGCACAGATACGCAGTATTTT
CDR3 length: 15; clone size: NA; D gene: TRBD2; V gene: TRBV13; J gene: TRBJ2-5; CDR3 protein: CASSSRLAGGETQYF; CDR3 DNA: TGTGCCAGCAGCTCCCGACTAGCGGGGGGAGAGACCCAGTACTTC
CDR3 length: 15; clone size: once; D gene: NA; V gene: TRBV7-9; J gene: TRBJ2-7; CDR3 protein: CASSLGQASSYEQYF; CDR3 DNA: TGTGCCAGCAGCTTAGGACAGGCGTCCTCCTACGAGCAGTACTTC
CDR3 length: 14; clone size: NA; D gene: TRBD1; V gene: TRBV10-2; J gene: TRBJ1-1; CDR3 protein: CASSEYTGVVEAFF; CDR3 DNA: TGCGCCAGCAGTGAGTATACAGGGGTGGTTGAAGCTTTCTTT
CDR3 length: 14; clone size: NA; D gene: NA; V gene: TRBV19; J gene: TRBJ2-2; CDR3 protein: CASNWRGRTGELFF; CDR3 DNA: TGTGCCAGTAACTGGAGGGGGCGCACCGGGGAGCTGTTTTTT
CDR3 length: 15; clone size: NA; D gene: NA; V gene: TRBV30; J gene: TRBJ1-2; CDR3 protein: CAWSQTLGGNYGYTF; CDR3 DNA: TGTGCCTGGAGTCAGACTTTGGGGGGAAACTATGGCTACACCTTC
CDR3 length: 16; clone size: NA; D gene: TRBD1; V gene: TRBV5-1; J gene: TRBJ2-2; CDR3 protein: CASSLGQGANTGELFF; CDR3 DNA: TGCGCCAGCAGCCTGGGACAGGGGGCGAACACCGGGGAGCTGTTTTTT
CDR3 length: 16; clone size: NA; D gene: NA; V gene: TRBV7-9; J gene: TRBJ2-1; CDR3 protein: CASSLPRGENYNEQFF; CDR3 DNA: TGTGCCAGCAGCCTGCCCCGGGGAGAAAACTACAATGAGCAGTTCTTC
CDR3 length: 14; clone size: NA; D gene: TRBD1; V gene: TRBV6-1; J gene: TRBJ2-7; CDR3 protein: CAGARTGSSYEQYF; CDR3 DNA: TGTGCCGGGGCCCGGACAGGCAGCTCCTACGAGCAGTACTTC
CDR3 length: 15; clone size: NA; D gene: NA; V gene: TRBV19; J gene: TRBJ1-2; CDR3 protein: CASSTTGNAGYGYTF; CDR3 DNA: TGTGCCAGTAGTACTACAGGGAATGCTGGCTATGGCTACACCTTC
CDR3 length: 17; clone size: NA; D gene: TRBD2; V gene: TRBV7-9; J gene: TRBJ2-7; CDR3 protein: CASSFGSSGFRTYEQYF; CDR3 DNA: TGTGCCAGCAGCTTCGGGTCTAGCGGGTTCCGAACCTACGAGCAGTACTTC
CDR3 length: 17; clone size: NA; D gene: TRBD1; V gene: TRBV7-9; J gene: TRBJ1-5; CDR3 protein: CASSLGTGTAFNQPQHF; CDR3 DNA: TGTGCCAGCAGCTTAGGAACCGGGACAGCATTCAATCAGCCCCAGCATTTT
CDR3 length: 14; clone size: NA; D gene: TRBD1; V gene: TRBV7-9; J gene: TRBJ2-5; CDR3 protein: CASSWGTGIETQYF; CDR3 DNA: TGTGCCAGCAGCTGGGGGACAGGGATCGAGACCCAGTACTTC
CDR3 length: 15; clone size: NA; D gene: NA; V gene: TRBV5-4; J gene: TRBJ1-2; CDR3 protein: CASSSPAKGSYGYTF; CDR3 DNA: TGTGCCAGCAGCTCCCCGGCGAAAGGGAGTTATGGCTACACCTTC
CDR3 length: 16; clone size: NA; D gene: NA; V gene: TRBV6-1; J gene: TRBJ2-2; CDR3 protein: CASSGFGAGVTGELFF; CDR3 DNA: TGTGCCAGCAGTGGATTTGGGGCAGGGGTCACCGGGGAGCTGTTTTTT
CDR3 length: 16; clone size: NA; D gene: NA; V gene: TRBV7-2; J gene: TRBJ1-5; CDR3 protein: CASSLSQAYSNQPQHF; CDR3 DNA: TGTGCCAGCAGCTTATCACAGGCTTATAGCAATCAGCCCCAGCATTTT
CDR3 length: 18; clone size: NA; D gene: NA; V gene: TRBV5-8; J gene: TRBJ2-1; CDR3 protein: CASSLDRLKTSSYNEQFF; CDR3 DNA: TGTGCCAGCAGCTTGGACAGACTCAAAACTAGCTCCTACAATGAGCAGTTCTTC